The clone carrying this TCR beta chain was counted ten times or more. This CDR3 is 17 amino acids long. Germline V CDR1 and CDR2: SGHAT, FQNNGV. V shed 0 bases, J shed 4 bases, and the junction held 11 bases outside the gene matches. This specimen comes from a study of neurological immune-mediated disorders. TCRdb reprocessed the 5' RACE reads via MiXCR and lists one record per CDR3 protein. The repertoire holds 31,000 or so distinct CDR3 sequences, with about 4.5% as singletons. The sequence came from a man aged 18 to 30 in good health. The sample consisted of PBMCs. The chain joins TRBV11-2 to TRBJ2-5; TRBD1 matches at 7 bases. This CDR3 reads CASSLDPFEAGGETQYF. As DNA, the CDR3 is TGTGCCAGCAGCTTAGATCCTTTTGAGGCAGGGGGAGAGACCCAGTACTTC.